These 32 T cell receptor beta chains were sequenced from one sample in a study of shared clonotypes between healthy human individuals. The table came from immunoSEQ multiplex PCR; TCRdb's copy has only in-frame clones and leaves some out. The repertoire consists of approximately 810,000 clones, with nearly 95% occurring once and the leading ten covering less than 25%. CD45RO-negative CD8 cells positively selected for CCR7 made up the naive population, which excluded terminally differentiated effector memory CD45RA+ cells. Input material: naive CD8+ T cells sorted from blood. The receptors originated from a man aged 25-40 years in good health.

The rearrangement joins TRBV9 to TRBJ1-4; D call uncertain. The germline gives CDR1 SGDLS, CDR2 YYNGEE. Trimming removed 2 bases from V and 4 bases from J, with 9 bases in between. The CDR3 runs to 14 residues. The CDR3 here is CASSVSWGNEKLFF. CDR3 nucleotide sequence: TGTGCCAGCAGCGTTAGTTGGGGTAATGAAAAACTGTTTTTT.

The rearrangement uses TRBV10-3 and TRBJ2-1; 10 bases line up with TRBD1. The CDR3 length is 17 residues. Germline V gene sequence: CDR1 ENHRY, CDR2 SYGVKD. Trimming removed 3 bases from V and 0 bases from J; junction bases left unmatched: 5. Written as DNA, the CDR3 is TGTGCCATCAGTGACACGGACAGGGGGGCCTCCTACAATGAGCAGTTCTTC. It codes for CAISDTDRGASYNEQFF.

About this clone: Other DNA sequences in the sample encode the same CDR3. The chain employs TRBV27 and TRBJ2-7; D is ambiguous. The germline CDR1 and CDR2 sequences are MNHEY and SMNVEV (reference sequence). The CDR3 totals 13 residues. Between the trimmed V and J ends, which lost 5 bases and 0 bases, there was a span of 8 bases. CDR3 coding DNA: TGTGCCAGCAGTGCTCAGAGCTCCTACGAGCAGTACTTC. Amino acid sequence: CASSAQSSYEQYF.

The chain joins TRBV28 to TRBJ2-1; 11 nucleotides align to TRBD2. The V and J ends lost 5 bases and 3 bases, in that order; junction bases with no gene match: 3. Germline lookup yields CDR1 MDHEN and CDR2 SYDVKM. The CDR3 is 15 amino acids. CDR3 coding DNA: TGTGCCAGCAGTCTGACTAGCGGGAACTACAATGAGCAGTTCTTC. It encodes CASSLTSGNYNEQFF.

The chain employs TRBV19 and TRBJ2-7; the D gene is possibly TRBD1 (6 bases). The V gene lost 3 bases and the J gene lost 1 base, with 10 bases spanning the gap. Germline CDR1 LNHDA, CDR2 SQIVND (reference sequence). This CDR3 contains 14 residues. The CDR3 loop reads CASSIEQGSYEQYF. The CDR3 DNA sequence: TGTGCCAGTAGTATTGAACAGGGTTCCTACGAGCAGTACTTC.

CDR3 in DNA: TGTGCCAGCAGCGATACTGACAGGGGGCCACCCTACGAGCAGTACTTC. It encodes CASSDTDRGPPYEQYF. The chain joins TRBV2 to TRBJ2-7; 10 bases align to TRBD1. The CDR3 is 16 amino acids. Losses at the gene ends were 6 bases for V and 2 bases for J; bases not matched to a gene: 10. Per the germline V gene, CDR1 is SNHLY and CDR2 is FYNNEI.

About this clone: Given a much more abundant clone one base away, this may be a read error. Other DNA sequences within the sample encode an identical CDR3. This sequence joins TRBV27 and TRBJ2-7; no definite D call. This CDR3 has 11 residues. Germline assignment: CDR1 MNHEY and CDR2 SMNVEV (reference sequence). V lost 4 bases, J lost 3 bases, and 4 bases lay in between. In nucleotides, the CDR3 is TGTGCCAGCAGTTCGAACTACGAGCAGTACTTC. Translation gives CASSSNYEQYF.

The J gene is TRBJ2-1, the V gene TRBV29-1; D may be TRBD2 (7 bases). The germline gives CDR1 SQVTM, CDR2 ANQGSEA. The CDR3 loop spans 15 amino acids. Trimming removed 5 bases at V and 0 bases at J, with 14 bases between. Here the CDR3 DNA reads TGCAGCGTTAGGGGGGGGGACTTCTCCTACAATGAGCAGTTCTTC. Residues: CSVRGGDFSYNEQFF.

The chain employs TRBV14 and TRBJ2-5; 9 bases match TRBD1. Per the germline V gene, CDR1 is SGHDN and CDR2 is FVKESK. The length of the CDR3 is 15 residues. V lost 5 bases, J lost 3 bases, and 7 bases stayed unmatched. The CDR3 spells CASSKTRTGEETQYF. The CDR3 nucleotides read TGTGCCAGCAGCAAAACCCGGACAGGGGAAGAGACCCAGTACTTC.

The chain has TRBV7-9 and TRBJ2-7; D unclear. V was shortened by 1 base and J by 5 bases, with 6 bases between the two germline ends. The CDR3 length is 12 residues. Germline V gene lookup returns CDR1 SEHNR and CDR2 FQNEAQ (reference sequence). In DNA, the CDR3 is TGTGCCAGCAGCTTAGACCCCCACGAGCAGTACTTC. It specifies CASSLDPHEQYF.

The chain couples TRBV30 to TRBJ2-1, with D perhaps matching TRBD1 (5 bases). CDR1 and CDR2 (germline): GTSNPN, SVGIG (reference sequence). The CDR3 runs 13 residues. Trimming removed 0 bases from V and 8 bases from J, with 11 bases in between. CDR3 amino acids: CAWSVLLGDEQFF. CDR3 nucleotides: TGTGCCTGGAGTGTACTCTTAGGGGATGAGCAGTTCTTC.

The genes are TRBV27 and TRBJ2-5; no firm D call. This CDR3 has 16 residues. Germline V CDR1 and CDR2: MNHEY, SMNVEV (reference sequence). V lost 0 bases and J lost 1, with 12 bases in between. CDR3 residues: CASSLSGGGIQETQYF. The CDR3 DNA reads as TGTGCCAGCAGTTTATCGGGCGGTGGGATCCAAGAGACCCAGTACTTC.

The rearrangement joins TRBV12-5 to TRBJ2-1; the D is unclear. V was cut by 6 bases and J by 5 bases, with 2 bases left in between. The CDR3 length is 10 residues. Per germline, CDR1 LGHNT and CDR2 FRNRAP. CDR3 amino acids: CASGDNEQFF. CDR3 in DNA: TGTGCTAGTGGCGACAATGAGCAGTTCTTC.

V and J are TRBV5-1 and TRBJ2-2; no clear D gene. Germline lookup yields CDR1 SGHRS and CDR2 YFSETQ. Trimming stripped 0 bases from V and 3 bases from J, with 15 bases between. The length of the CDR3 is 17 residues. This chain's CDR3 is CASSLEWVGWDTGELFF. For the CDR3, the DNA is TGCGCCAGCAGCTTGGAATGGGTTGGCTGGGACACCGGGGAGCTGTTTTTT.

The V call is TRBV28, the J call TRBJ2-1; a possible D gene is TRBD2 (6 bases). V lost 8 bases, J lost 0 bases, and 11 bases lay in between. This CDR3 comprises 14 residues. Germline loops: CDR1 MDHEN, CDR2 SYDVKM. CDR3 region: CASQGGGSYNEQFF. The CDR3, as DNA: TGTGCCAGCCAGGGAGGAGGCTCCTACAATGAGCAGTTCTTC.

CDR3 in DNA: TGTGCCAGCAGCCAAGCCCTAGCGGGAGCCTACGAGCAGTACTTC. This gives the protein CASSQALAGAYEQYF. The chain employs TRBV14 and TRBJ2-7, with 10 bases that match TRBD2. The CDR3 extends over 15 amino acids. V shed 1 base and J 2 bases; nucleotides not matched to a gene: 2. CDR1 and CDR2 from the germline V gene are SGHDN and FVKESK.

This clone was seen just once. The chain has TRBV7-9 and TRBJ2-4; D not certain. The germline gives CDR1 SEHNR, CDR2 FQNEAQ (reference sequence). The CDR3 is made up of 14 amino acids. Trimming took off 6 bases at V and 0 bases at J, with 9 bases between the two ends. CDR3 nucleotides: TGTGCCAGCAGTCCAGAAATAGCCAAAAACATTCAGTACTTC. Its translation is CASSPEIAKNIQYF.

The gene calls are TRBV29-1 and TRBJ1-2, with no clear D. V was pared by 5 bases and J by 3 bases, with 13 bases between. The CDR3 is 13 residues long. In germline, CDR1 is SQVTM, CDR2 ANQGSEA. DNA for the CDR3: TGCAGCGTTCAGGCGGGCGGAGACTATGGCTACACCTTC. This gives the protein CSVQAGGDYGYTF.

This clone came up a few times. Other DNA sequences of this sample code for an identical CDR3. The genes are TRBV27 and TRBJ2-7; D not resolved. CDR1 is MNHEY, CDR2 SMNVEV, per germline (reference sequence). V was cut by 6 bases and J by 4 bases, with 7 bases left in between. CDR3 length: 11 amino acids. CDR3 DNA sequence: TGTGCCAGCAGCCAAGGATACGAGCAGTACTTC. This encodes CASSQGYEQYF.

This chain connects TRBV6-1 to TRBJ2-7, with a weak D call TRBD1 (5 bases). Trimming pared 8 bases from V and 0 bases from J, leaving 14 bases between. Germline V gives CDR1 MNHNS, CDR2 SASEGT. This CDR3 is 14 amino acids long. For the CDR3, the DNA is TGTGCCAGCTTAGGGGAATTAAGCTCCTACGAGCAGTACTTC. This translates into CASLGELSSYEQYF.

This clone has only one observation. The rearrangement joins TRBV9 to TRBJ2-2; 7 bases are a match to TRBD2. From germline, CDR1 is SGDLS and CDR2 YYNGEE. The length of the CDR3 is 16 residues. V trimming: 4 bases; J trimming: 4 bases; junction bases outside the gene matches: 10. The CDR3, as DNA: TGTGCCAGCAGCTCCCGGGACTATCAAGGCACCGGGGAGCTGTTTTTT. It yields the protein CASSSRDYQGTGELFF.

The CDR3 bases are TGTGCCGTCCCGGGACTAGCGTTAGGTGAGCAGTTCTTC. This sequence encodes CAVPGLALGEQFF. The genes are TRBV2 and TRBJ2-1, with TRBD2 matching 10 bases. The germline gives CDR1 SNHLY, CDR2 FYNNEI. Unmatched junction bases numbered 10, after V lost 11 bases and J lost 9 bases. The CDR3 length is 13 residues.

Comment on this clone: Other nucleotide sequences in the sample specify the same CDR3. V and J are TRBV5-1 and TRBJ1-1; D is undetermined. Per germline, CDR1 SGHRS and CDR2 YFSETQ. The V and J ends lost 0 bases and 4 bases respectively, with 10 bases between them. The CDR3 has 14 amino acids. CDR3: CASSLDRVGTEAFF. DNA of the CDR3: TGCGCCAGCAGCTTGGATAGGGTTGGCACTGAAGCTTTCTTT.

The rearrangement uses TRBV10-3 and TRBJ1-1; D remains unclear. The ends were cut back, 0 bases at V and 7 bases at J, with 12 bases in the middle. CDR1 and CDR2 from the germline V gene are ENHRY and SYGVKD. The CDR3 contains 14 residues. The CDR3 loop is CAISESVGSLEAFF. In DNA, the CDR3 is TGTGCCATCAGTGAGTCCGTGGGTAGCCTTGAAGCTTTCTTT.

The rearrangement links TRBV10-3 to TRBJ2-1, with 8 nucleotides matching TRBD2. Germline CDR1 reads ENHRY; CDR2 reads SYGVKD. The CDR3 totals 16 residues. Trimming removed 8 bases from V and 4 bases from J; junction bases left unmatched: 13. The CDR3 DNA is TGTGCCATCGGGAAATCCGCGACTAGCGCGTACAATGAGCAGTTCTTC. Translating it yields CAIGKSATSAYNEQFF.

The chain uses TRBV21-1 and TRBJ2-7; no check of the table's D call, TRBD1, against the DNA was made. TRBV21-1 is listed as a pseudogene. CDR3 length: 14 residues. CDR3 sequence reads: CASITGQSSYEQYF. Here the CDR3 DNA reads TGTGCCAGCATCACGGGACAAAGCTCCTACGAGCAGTACTTC.

V usage is TRBV6-5 and J usage is TRBJ2-7; tentative D call: TRBD1 (6 bases). Germline lookup yields CDR1 MNHEY and CDR2 SVGAGI. V dropped 4 bases and J dropped 0 bases, with 10 bases sitting between them. The CDR3 length is 14 residues. CDR3 coding DNA: TGTGCCAGCAGTTCCGGGACACACTCCTACGAGCAGTACTTC. It is translated as CASSSGTHSYEQYF.

The chain employs TRBV6-6 and TRBJ2-1; no firm D call. The CDR3 extends over 15 amino acids. The germline V gene encodes CDR1 MNHNY and CDR2 SVGAGI (reference sequence). With 3 bases removed from V and 0 bases from J, the gap between germline ends came to 9 bases. CDR3 amino acids: CASSYGDGSYNEQFF. CDR3 bases: TGTGCCAGCAGTTATGGCGACGGCTCCTACAATGAGCAGTTCTTC.

The gene calls are TRBV5-6 and TRBJ1-6; D remains unclear. Trimming removed 0 bases from V and 7 bases from J, with 8 bases in between. This CDR3 has 14 amino acids. The germline V gene has CDR1 SGHDT and CDR2 YYEEEE. This CDR3 reads CASSLVGRNSPLHF. The CDR3 region has the DNA TGTGCCAGCAGCTTGGTGGGCAGAAATTCACCCCTCCACTTT.

This chain joins TRBV6-1 and TRBJ2-7, with a possible D match to TRBD2 (5 bases). Germline-derived CDR1 and CDR2 are MNHNS and SASEGT. This CDR3 region has 14 residues. Trimming stripped 3 bases from V and 4 bases from J, with 13 bases between. CDR3 coding DNA: TGTGCCAGCAGTGAGACGGTAATAGCGTACGAGCAGTACTTC. Amino acid sequence: CASSETVIAYEQYF.

The rearrangement links TRBV21-1 to TRBJ1-5; TRBD1 is taken as the D call from the table, unchecked against the DNA. TRBV21-1 represents a pseudogene. This CDR3 contains 16 residues. Written as DNA, the CDR3 is TGTGCCAGCAGCAAATCTTTTCGACAGATAAATCAGCCCCAGCATTTT. It encodes CASSKSFRQINQPQHF.

The genes are TRBV10-3 and TRBJ2-1; no firm D call. Germline values: CDR1 ENHRY, CDR2 SYGVKD. The CDR3 is made up of 15 amino acids. With 2 bases removed from V and 4 bases from J, the gap between germline ends came to 12 bases. As DNA, the CDR3 is TGTGCCATCAGTGAGGACCCGGCAGGTTACAATGAGCAGTTCTTC. Translation gives CAISEDPAGYNEQFF.